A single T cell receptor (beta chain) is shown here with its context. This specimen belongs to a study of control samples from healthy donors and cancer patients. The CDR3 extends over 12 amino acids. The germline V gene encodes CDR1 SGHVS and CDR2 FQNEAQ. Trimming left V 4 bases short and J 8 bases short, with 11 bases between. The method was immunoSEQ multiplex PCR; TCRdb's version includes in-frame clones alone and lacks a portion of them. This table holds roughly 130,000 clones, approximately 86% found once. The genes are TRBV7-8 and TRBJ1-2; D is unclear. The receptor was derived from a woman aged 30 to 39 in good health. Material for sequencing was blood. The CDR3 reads CASSSAREGYTF. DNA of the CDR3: TGTGCCAGCAGCTCCGCCCGGGAGGGCTACACCTTC.